This T cell receptor beta chain is from a study of shared clonotypes between healthy human individuals. Study background: There were three CD4 naive, three CD4 memory, two CD8 naive and one CD8 memory plates per donor. General study findings and limits: Expectations were that clonotype sharing among donors would be affected by sequencing depth. The diversity represented, both genetic and in exposure history, was limited by few donors.

To note about this clone: As yet, its antigen is unknown.

The CDR3 consists of 13 residues. From germline, CDR1 is SQVTM and CDR2 ANQGSEA. V dropped 2 bases and J dropped 2 bases, with 9 bases sitting between them. TCRdb's copy holds only in-frame clones and misses some; the assay was immunoSEQ multiplex PCR. The sample records 2 million to 2.5 million clones, under 97% being singletons. The receptor comes from a young man in good health. Sequenced input: naive CD4+ T cells sorted from blood. This sample's subset: CD45RA+ positively selected. The gene calls are TRBV29-1 and TRBJ1-2, with D tentatively TRBD1 (6 bases). The CDR3 spells CSVERGGNYGYTF. The CDR3 nucleotides read TGCAGCGTTGAAAGGGGGGGGAACTATGGCTACACCTTC.